One and the same sample provided the 19 T cell receptor beta chains below, sequenced in a study of regulatory T cells in long-lasting Graves disease. Time point reported: newly diagnosed GD, antithyroid drugs for less than 3 months. After RNA was extracted from PBMCs, the TCR library was made from it. Combining iRepertoire HTBI primers with Arm-PCR of CDR3 regions, the authors built TCR beta libraries. TCRdb fed the multiplex PCR reads into MiXCR, producing one record per CDR3 protein. Found here are under 300,000 distinct CDR3 sequences, 15% to 20% of them singletons; the top ten hold about 15%. The sample also formed part of further work on T cells in Graves' hyperthyroidism and ophthalmopathy.

The sequences come from peripheral blood mononuclear cells (PBMCs), collected at new diagnosis, from a patient treated with antithyroid drugs. Receptors originate from a woman under 40 with Graves disease.

The genes are TRBV19 and TRBJ1-1; possibly TRBD1 for D (6 bases). V was clipped by 5 bases and J by 6 bases, with 16 bases between them. Germline CDR1 LNHDA, CDR2 SQIVND (reference sequence). The length of the CDR3 is 14 residues. The CDR3 reads CASSPRTVDPEAFF. CDR3 coding DNA: TGTGCCAGTAGTCCCCGGACAGTGGACCCTGAAGCTTTCTTT.

About this clonotype itself: This may be a read error, as it is one base from a much larger clone. This sequence joins TRBV6-6 and TRBJ2-1; the D call may be TRBD1 or TRBD2 (5 bases each). This CDR3 contains 18 residues. CDR1 and CDR2 (germline): MNHNY, SVGAGI (reference sequence). The CDR3 bases are TGTGCCAGCAGTCACTCGAGGATCGGGGCAAGCTCCTACAATGAGCAGTTCTTC. Protein: CASSHSRIGASSYNEQFF.

This chain links TRBV7-4 with TRBJ2-7; TRBD1 aligns across 7 bases. Germline trimming cut 5 bases from V and 3 bases from J; bases unmatched to any gene: 13. This CDR3 region has 16 residues. Germline V gives CDR1 SGHVT, CDR2 SQSDAQ. The CDR3 DNA follows: TGTGCCAGCAGCCTCCCGGGGTACAGGGGCCTCTACGAGCAGTACTTC. This encodes CASSLPGYRGLYEQYF. The full variable domain, in which reference TRBV7-4 and TRBJ2-7 provide the parts outside the CDR3, is GAGVSQSPRYKVAKRGRDVALRCDSISGHVTLYWYRQTLGQGSEVLTYSQSDAQRDKSGRPSGRFSAERPERSVSTLKIQRTEQGDSAVYLCASSLPGYRGLYEQYFGPGTRLTVT.

The sample holds many counts of this clonotype. The V and J genes are TRBV7-2 and TRBJ1-1; D is uncertain. The V end lost 4 bases, the J end lost 4 bases, and 16 bases lay between the germline ends. Germline CDR1 and CDR2: SGHTA and FQGNSA. The CDR3 spans 15 residues. The CDR3 spells CASSSTPGRGTEAFF. The CDR3 region has the DNA TGTGCCAGCAGCTCCACCCCGGGTCGGGGCACTGAAGCTTTCTTT.

Worth noting for this clonotype: A read error may be the cause here, since a much bigger clone is one base away. The J gene is TRBJ2-5, the V gene TRBV11-3; weak D call: TRBD1 (8 bases). V lost 0 bases to trimming and J lost 11 bases, with 16 bases between them. CDR1 is SGHNT and CDR2 is YENEEA in the germline V gene. The CDR3 consists of 14 residues. DNA of the CDR3: TGTGCCAGCAGCTTAGAGTACAGGGGGGGTGAGCAGTACTTC. Amino acid sequence: CASSLEYRGGEQYF.

The sample holds a few counts of this clonotype. The rearrangement uses TRBV24-1 and TRBJ2-5; tentatively, D is TRBD1 (6 bases). CDR3 length: 17 amino acids. Trimming took 2 bases from V and 1 from J, leaving 16 bases between them. Per the germline V gene, CDR1 is KGHDR and CDR2 is SFDVKD. The CDR3 here is CATSDSTGQEPQETQYF. CDR3 in DNA: TGTGCCACCAGTGATTCGACAGGTCAAGAGCCCCAAGAGACCCAGTACTTC.

The J gene is TRBJ1-5, the V gene TRBV20-1; TRBD1 matches 7 bases. Trimming cost V 2 bases and J 0 bases; bases outside gene matches: 10. This CDR3 contains 17 residues. CDR1 DFQATT and CDR2 SNEGSKA come from the germline V gene (reference sequence). As DNA, the CDR3 is TGCAGTGCTAGAAATCCGTCGGGACAGAATAGCAATCAGCCCCAGCATTTT. Its translation is CSARNPSGQNSNQPQHF.

At least ten counts were recorded for this clonotype. The chain recombines TRBV6-2 or TRBV6-3 with TRBJ2-1; a weak D match, TRBD2 (6 bases). Germline V gene sequence: CDR1 MNHEY, CDR2 SVGEGT. V was clipped by 6 bases and J by 4 bases, with 16 bases between them. The CDR3 has 15 amino acids. Written as DNA, the CDR3 is TGTGCCAGCAGCCTACGGGCGGGGATTTACAATGAGCAGTTCTTC. Amino acids: CASSLRAGIYNEQFF.

This clonotype has a count of ten or more. The genes are TRBV18 and TRBJ2-7, with TRBD1 matching 11 bases. V lost 4 bases and J lost 2; bases outside the gene matches: 10. CDR1 KGHSH and CDR2 LQKENI come from the germline V gene. This CDR3 is built from 17 residues. CDR3 sequence reads: CASSLSDPGQGAYEQYF. The CDR3 DNA sequence: TGTGCCAGCTCACTGTCGGATCCGGGACAGGGGGCCTACGAGCAGTACTTC.

Ten or more counts support this clonotype. V gene TRBV29-1 combines with J gene TRBJ2-5, with D possibly TRBD2 on 5 matching bases. Trimming pared 7 bases from V and 4 bases from J, leaving 16 bases between. CDR3 length equals 13 residues. Germline-derived CDR1 and CDR2 are SQVTM and ANQGSEA. CDR3 sequence reads: CSERTVLGETQYF. The CDR3 DNA reads as TGCAGCGAGCGGACGGTGCTCGGAGAGACCCAGTACTTC. The full variable domain, in which reference TRBV29-1 and TRBJ2-5 provide the parts outside the CDR3, is SAVISQKPSRDICQRGTSLTIQCQVDSQVTMMFWYRQQPGQSLTLIATANQGSEATYESGFVIDKFPISRPNLTFSTLTVSNMSPEDSSIYLCSERTVLGETQYFGPGTRLLVL.

This clonotype was counted many times. The chain joins TRBV12-3 or TRBV12-4 to TRBJ1-4; D not certain. The CDR3 covers 13 residues. V lost 2 bases and J 4 bases, leaving 5 bases between the germline ends. CDR3 DNA sequence: TGTGCCAGCAGTTTACAGAATAATGAAAAACTGTTTTTT. This sequence encodes CASSLQNNEKLFF.

About this clonotype: Given a much more abundant clone one base away, this may be a read error. Since the CDR3 does not end with the conserved phenylalanine or tryptophan, this likely comes from a read error. The chain joins TRBV5-1 to TRBJ2-1, with 7 bases matching TRBD1. CDR1 SGHRS and CDR2 YFSETQ come from the germline V gene. The CDR3 is 13 residues long. The V gene end was trimmed by 0 bases and the J gene end by 12 bases; junction bases not matched to a gene: 6. This CDR3 reads CASSLGQGRGQFL. In DNA form, the CDR3 reads TGCGCCAGCAGCTTGGGACAGGGTCGAGGGCAGTTCCTC.

Regarding this clonotype: Since a far larger clone is one base different, this is likely a read error. The V and J genes are TRBV6-2 or TRBV6-3 and TRBJ1-1; possible D gene TRBD1, 6 bases. In germline, CDR1 is MNHEY, CDR2 SVGEGT. The CDR3 covers 14 residues. CDR3: CVSSSGGRNTEAFF. CDR3 bases: TGTGTCAGCAGTTCTGGGGGCCGGAACACTGAAGCTTTCTTT.

This clonotype occurred a few times. The J gene is TRBJ2-3, the V gene TRBV6-1, with D perhaps assigned TRBD1 or TRBD2 (5 bases each). Germline V gives CDR1 MNHNS, CDR2 SASEGT. CDR3 length: 15 amino acids. Between the trimmed V and J ends, which lost 5 bases and 0 bases, there was a span of 12 bases. The DNA for the CDR3 is TGTGCCAGCAGTCTGGGGGACCTAAGCACAGATACGCAGTATTTT. It yields the protein CASSLGDLSTDTQYF.

This clonotype was recorded many times. The genes are TRBV7-9 and TRBJ1-1; D gene ambiguous. The CDR3 consists of 15 residues. Trimming removed 4 bases from V and 0 bases from J, with 12 bases in between. Germline lookup yields CDR1 SEHNR and CDR2 FQNEAQ (reference sequence). As DNA, the CDR3 is TGTGCCAGCAGCTCCCGGGTGTCGGTGAACACTGAAGCTTTCTTT. This codes for CASSSRVSVNTEAFF.

This clonotype was counted at least ten times. The rearrangement links TRBV4-1 to TRBJ2-3; 11 bases are shared with TRBD2. With 9 bases clipped from V and 6 bases from J, the junction kept 14 bases outside the gene matches. Germline V CDR1 and CDR2: MGHRA, YSYEKL. This CDR3 comprises 16 residues. DNA for the CDR3: TGCGCCAGTAGGCCGACTAGCGGGGTTTACACGGATACGCAGTATTTT. Translated, it gives CASRPTSGVYTDTQYF.

The sample holds a few counts of this clonotype. J is TRBJ2-1 and V is TRBV9, with a possible D match to TRBD2 (7 bases). Germline CDR1 and CDR2: SGDLS and YYNGEE. Trimming pared 0 bases from V and 6 bases from J, leaving 13 bases between. CDR3 length: 15 amino acids. As DNA, the CDR3 is TGTGCCAGCAGCGTAGGGGGGGGGGCAGTCAATGAGCAGTTCTTC. Its protein is CASSVGGGAVNEQFF. The full variable domain, rest sourced from reference TRBV9 and TRBJ2-1, is DSGVTQTPKHLITATGQRVTLRCSPRSGDLSVYWYQQSLDQGLQFLIQYYNGEERAKGNILERFSAQQFPDLHSELNLSSLELGDSALYFCASSVGGGAVNEQFFGPGTRLTVL.

Turning to this clonotype: A far larger clone is one nucleotide away, so this likely arose from a read error. This chain joins TRBV6-1 and TRBJ1-2; weak D call: TRBD1 (5 bases). The CDR3 has 16 residues. CDR1 MNHNS and CDR2 SASEGT come from the germline V gene. CDR3 sequence: CTSSSPARVRDYGYTF. For the CDR3, the DNA is TGTACCAGCAGCTCCCCAGCCAGGGTAAGGGACTATGGCTACACCTTC.

This clonotype was counted ten times or more. The V and J genes are TRBV11-1 and TRBJ1-6; perhaps TRBD1 as D (5 bases). Trimming cost V 5 bases and J 8 bases, with 16 bases left between them. The length of the CDR3 is 15 residues. Germline V gives CDR1 SGHAT, CDR2 FQDESV (reference sequence). In nucleotides, the CDR3 is TGTGCCAGCAGCCCGACTCCGGGGCCTGATTCACCCCTCCACTTT. Protein product: CASSPTPGPDSPLHF.